This TCR beta chain was observed in a study of post-analysis software for immune sequencing data (dated by TCRdb to the mid-2010s). Turning to the overall study: Disease courses on record covered relapsing-remitting, secondary progressive and progressive-relapsing multiple sclerosis, though some patients had no subtype annotation. The multiple sclerosis patient repertoires were compared with about a dozen previously published healthy control repertoires from donors aged about 6 to 28 years. A subset of samples was prepared in parallel using single-end sample barcoding, then pooled and co-amplified after Illumina adapter ligation. The study at large found these results: Significantly lower normalized Chao1 diversity was found in multiple sclerosis patients than in controls, suggesting substantial peripheral T-cell clonal expansion. Roughly 5 TRBV segments, including TRBV5-6, TRBV5-1 and TRBV20-1, were significantly more frequent in patients than controls. The multiple sclerosis patient group was slightly younger than the control group. Strong co-clustering of samples prepared in the same batch was shown by direct clustering with F measure, prompting a batch-effect correction.

The receptor library was made with PCR. These reads were obtained on an Illumina HiSeq 2500. To reduce PCR and sequencing biases, unique molecular identifiers were built into the TCR beta cDNA libraries. Per 1 to 10 million input T cells, 500,000 or so cDNA molecules were obtained, such that each molecule approximated one T cell. The same protocol used for the earlier healthy control dataset was applied to prepare and sequence the patient libraries. Samples belonging to the same batch were prepared together, multiplexed and sequenced on a shared HiSeq lane. The study's processing was this. Raw barcoded reads were processed with MIGEC, and single-read molecular identifier groups were discarded before consensus assembly and CDR3 extraction. Clonotype tables were post-analysed with VDJtools, and diversity was normalized by down-sampling all datasets to the smallest sample size. Repertoire overlap clustering matched CDR3 amino acid but not nucleotide sequences to correct batch-related cross-sample contamination. TCRdb's own reprocessing of the public reads used fastp at Q25 and MiXCR and kept productive beta chains. Rows are unified per CDR3 protein, each entry keeping the most common DNA and genes. These V and J calls rely on TCRdb rather than the paper's analysis. In all, the sample holds approximately 690,000 distinct CDR3 sequences, and approximately 59% of those were seen once. The top ten clones comprise approximately 11% of the sample.

TCR beta repertoires were profiled from peripheral blood of roughly 13 young patients with multiple sclerosis to demonstrate the VDJtools post-analysis software. The multiple sclerosis patients were children and adolescents between roughly 6 and 16 years of age. The CDR3 has 14 amino acids, counting the end cysteine and phenylalanine. Only the CDR3 portion is preserved as DNA: 42 bases, with reading frame beginning at the first base. As regards this clonotype: This clone's antigen is unknown. No base quality values were provided; no much bigger clone lies one nucleotide off.

The sequencing sample was made of blood. The rearrangement joined TRBV21-1 to TRBJ1-1. TRBV21-1 is flagged as a pseudogene. This receptor was identified in a girl aged 2-10 years with multiple sclerosis. The bases are TGTGCCAGCAGCCCGCAGGGGAGGGGTACTGAAGCTTTCTTT. Translated, it gives CASSPQGRGTEAFF.